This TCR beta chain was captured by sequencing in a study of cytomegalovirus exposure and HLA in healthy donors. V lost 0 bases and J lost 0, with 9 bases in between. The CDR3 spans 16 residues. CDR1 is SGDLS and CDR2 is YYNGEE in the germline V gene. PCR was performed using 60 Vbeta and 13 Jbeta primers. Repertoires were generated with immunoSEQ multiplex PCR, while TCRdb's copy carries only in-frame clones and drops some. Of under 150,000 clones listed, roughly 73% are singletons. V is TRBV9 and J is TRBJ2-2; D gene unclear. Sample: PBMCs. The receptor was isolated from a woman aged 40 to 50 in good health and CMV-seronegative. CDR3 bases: TGTGCCAGCAGCGTAGTCCCTCTCGCGAACACCGGGGAGCTGTTTTTT. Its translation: CASSVVPLANTGELFF.